One and the same sample provided the 10 T cell receptor beta chains below, sequenced in a study of CXCR3-negative and CXCR3-positive naive CD8 T cells. Their antigen targets remain unknown. The TRB libraries of cDNA were built by UMI-labeled 5' RACE. TCRdb processed the 5' RACE reads again and assigns one entry to each CDR3 protein, with no DNA. Its table records fewer than 90,000 distinct CDR3 sequences. General observations from the study: Hydrophobicity of TRB CDR3s was greater in CXCR3-positive naive cells than in CXCR3-negative naive cells.

Sequenced material: naive CXCR3+ CD8+ T cells from blood. Specified subset: CD45RO-CCR7+CD27+CD95- naive CD8+ T cells expressing CXCR3 (TNR3+). These TCRs come from a human donor in good health. Some clones in this sample may be carry-over from other donors' samples.

The chain recombines TRBV29-1 with TRBJ2-3; TCRdb selects TRBD1, and the lack of DNA leaves this call unchecked. CDR1 is SQVTM and CDR2 is ANQGSEA in the germline V gene. CDR3 size: 15 residues. CDR3 region: CSAHLQGVLSSAQYF.

The genes are TRBV6-2 or TRBV6-3 and TRBJ2-7; lacking DNA, the TRBD2 call made by TCRdb goes unchecked. Germline CDR1 MNHEY, CDR2 SVGEGT. The CDR3 is 16 residues long. The CDR3: CASRAEEREGPYEQYF.

The chain combines TRBV5-1 with TRBJ2-7. Germline CDR1 and CDR2: SGHRS and YFSETQ. The CDR3 sequence is 13 residues long. This CDR3 reads CASSFGVPYEQYF.

The J gene is TRBJ2-1, the V gene TRBV6-2 or TRBV6-3; there is no DNA to check the TCRdb D call of TRBD2. The germline V gene encodes CDR1 MNHEY and CDR2 SVGEGT. This CDR3 is 16 amino acids long. CDR3 sequence: CASSTHRDYLFGEQFF.

V and J are TRBV28 and TRBJ2-1; TCRdb's assignment of TRBD2 cannot be checked, as there is no DNA. CDR3 length: 15 residues. In germline, CDR1 is MDHEN, CDR2 SYDVKM. CDR3 sequence reads: CASSPLAGGDNEQFF.

The genes are TRBV7-3 and TRBJ2-2; there is no DNA to check the TCRdb D call of TRBD2. Germline loops: CDR1 SGHTA, CDR2 FQGTGA. There are 16 residues in the CDR3. The CDR3 loop reads CASSSPSGGLYGELFF.

V usage is TRBV28 and J usage is TRBJ1-2; TCRdb calls TRBD1, which cannot be checked without DNA. This CDR3 is built from 15 residues. Germline V gene lookup returns CDR1 MDHEN and CDR2 SYDVKM. CDR3 in amino acids: CASSTLRQERYGYTF.

The rearrangement uses TRBV28 and TRBJ2-7; the D call from TCRdb, TRBD1, cannot be confirmed without DNA. Germline lookup yields CDR1 MDHEN and CDR2 SYDVKM. CDR3 length: 13 residues. The chain's CDR3 is CASSPRTGYEQYF.

The rearrangement uses TRBV20-1 and TRBJ2-3; TCRdb calls TRBD2, which cannot be checked without DNA. The CDR3 is 16 amino acids. Germline loops: CDR1 DFQATT, CDR2 SNEGSKA (reference sequence). The CDR3 loop reads CSASMRAGGSGYTQYF.

The V call is TRBV28, the J call TRBJ2-2; the TCRdb D gene call, TRBD2, has no DNA to confirm it. This CDR3 region has 17 residues. In germline, CDR1 is MDHEN, CDR2 SYDVKM. The CDR3 protein is CASSPIAGLAATGELFF.